These 26 T cell receptor beta chains were sequenced from one sample in a study of metastatic and nonmetastatic thyroid tumors. TCRdb reprocessed the PCR reads using MiXCR. The repertoire holds 14,000 to 15,000 clones, with under 25% as singletons. Until they underwent thyroid surgery, no patient had received any treatment. Sequencing was done on a sample of blood. The receptors shown here come from a female donor with papillary thyroid cancer or a benign thyroid nodule (not recorded which). Some clones in this sample may be carry-over from other donors' samples.

This clone has ten or more counts. The chain has TRBV9 and TRBJ1-2; no reliable D call. Germline values: CDR1 SGDLS, CDR2 YYNGEE. There are 13 residues in the CDR3. V was trimmed by 0 bases and J by 5 bases, leaving 8 bases between them. CDR3 bases: TGTGCCAGCAGCGTAGATGAGGGTTATGGCTACACCTTC. This translates into CASSVDEGYGYTF.

The CDR3 is CASALTGTSKETQYF. CDR3 nucleotide sequence: TGTGCTAGTGCTCTCACCGGGACTTCGAAAGAGACCCAGTACTTC. The genes are TRBV12-5 and TRBJ2-5; possible D gene TRBD2, 6 bases. CDR3 length equals 15 residues. CDR1 and CDR2 (germline): LGHNT, FRNRAP. Trimming cost V 7 bases and J 3 bases, with 18 bases left between them.

This sequence joins TRBV11-2 and TRBJ2-7; 12 positions agree with TRBD2. Per germline, CDR1 SGHAT and CDR2 FQNNGV. The trim removed 4 bases at V and 5 bases at J, leaving 9 bases unmatched. CDR3 length: 16 amino acids. CDR3 protein: CASSSKTSGSVDEQYF. CDR3 coding DNA: TGTGCCAGCAGCTCGAAGACTAGCGGGAGTGTCGACGAGCAGTACTTC.

Turning to this clone: A much larger clonotype is one base distant, so this may be a read error. This chain links TRBV7-9 with TRBJ2-5; unclear D gene. Germline values: CDR1 SEHNR, CDR2 FQNEAQ (reference sequence). The CDR3 loop spans 16 amino acids. The V gene lost 4 bases and the J gene lost 2 bases, with 17 bases spanning the gap. The CDR3 here is CASSSWSFRLQETQYF. CDR3 bases: TGTGCCAGCAGCTCGTGGAGCTTCAGGTTACAAGAGACCCAGTACTTC.

The table lists this clone with a count of one. The CDR3: CASSVEPRGSNYGYTF. CDR3 sequence (DNA): TGTGCCAGCAGCGTAGAGCCCAGGGGTTCTAACTATGGCTACACCTTC. The chain joins TRBV9 to TRBJ1-2, with a possible D match to TRBD1 (6 bases). Trimming left V 0 bases short and J 0 bases short, with 12 bases between. This CDR3 has 16 residues. Germline CDR1 and CDR2: SGDLS and YYNGEE.

This clone showed up many times. The chain is built from TRBV7-7 and TRBJ1-3; 8 bases align to TRBD1. V lost 5 bases to trimming and J lost 1 base; unmatched junction nucleotides: 4. The germline gives CDR1 SSHAT, CDR2 FNYEAQ (reference sequence). The CDR3 consists of 15 residues. The CDR3: CASSRRQGSGNTIYF. DNA of the CDR3: TGTGCCAGCAGCCGAAGACAGGGGTCTGGAAACACCATATATTTT.

This clone has ten or more counts. The chain recombines TRBV5-1 with TRBJ1-6, with a tentative D call TRBD1 (5 bases). The CDR3 is made up of 14 amino acids. Germline CDR1 SGHRS, CDR2 YFSETQ. V lost 1 base to trimming and J lost 9 bases, with 11 bases between them. The chain's CDR3 is CASSLRQGSSPLHF. The CDR3 bases are TGCGCCAGCAGCTTGAGGCAGGGAAGTTCACCCCTCCACTTT.

This clone was seen at least ten times. This chain uses TRBV19 with TRBJ2-3; 10 nucleotides line up with TRBD2. Trimming removed 3 bases from V and 0 bases from J; junction bases left unmatched: 0. Looked up from germline, CDR1 is LNHDA and CDR2 is SQIVND (reference sequence). The CDR3 runs to 15 residues. CDR3 protein: CASSMTSGSTDTQYF. DNA for the CDR3: TGTGCCAGTAGTATGACTAGCGGGAGCACAGATACGCAGTATTTT.

The table lists this clone with many counts. V is TRBV12-5 and J is TRBJ2-5; D gene ambiguous. V lost 5 bases and J lost 5, with 24 bases in between. The CDR3 runs 17 residues. Germline V gene data show CDR1 as LGHNT and CDR2 as FRNRAP. The CDR3 reads CASGHGTEEQGRETQYF. Here the CDR3 DNA reads TGTGCTAGTGGTCACGGTACCGAAGAGCAAGGGCGGGAGACCCAGTACTTC.

This clone was counted many times. V is TRBV2 and J is TRBJ2-5, with 10 bases identical to TRBD2. Germline V gene sequence: CDR1 SNHLY, CDR2 FYNNEI. The V and J ends lost 6 bases and 4 bases, in that order; junction bases with no gene match: 5. The CDR3 loop spans 14 amino acids. This CDR3 is CASRWTSGGETQYF. The CDR3 nucleotides are TGTGCCAGCAGATGGACTAGCGGAGGAGAGACCCAGTACTTC.

The table lists this clone with many counts. The chain's CDR3 is CASSPGGADYEQYF. The CDR3 DNA sequence: TGCGCCAGCAGCCCCGGGGGCGCGGACTACGAGCAGTACTTC. The V gene is TRBV5-1, the J gene TRBJ2-7; D tentatively reads TRBD1 or TRBD2 (6 bases each). This CDR3 spans 14 amino acids. Trimming cost V 4 bases and J 3 bases, with 14 bases left between them. The germline CDR1 and CDR2 sequences are SGHRS and YFSETQ.

This clone turned up a few times. This could be a read error, since a much larger clone is one nucleotide away. The chain uses TRBV29-1 and TRBJ2-7; TRBD1 matches 7 bases. CDR3 length: 12 residues. Germline V gene lookup returns CDR1 SQVTM and CDR2 ANQGSEA. The CDR3 nucleotides are TGCAGCGTTGGGGACAGTAATTACGAGCGGTACTTC. It translates to CSVGDSNYERYF.

The V call is TRBV6-1, the J call TRBJ2-3; 10 bases agree with TRBD2. The CDR3 contains 14 residues. Germline V gene data show CDR1 as MNHNS and CDR2 as SASEGT. The V and J ends lost 2 bases and 4 bases, in that order; junction bases with no gene match: 0. Written as DNA, the CDR3 is TGTGCCAGCAGTGAACTAGCGGGGGCAGATACGCAGTATTTT. Residues: CASSELAGADTQYF.

In regard to this clone: Mismatch with germline at one junction end may stem from a read error. The chain employs TRBV11-3 and TRBJ2-7, with D perhaps given as TRBD1 or TRBD2 (6 bases each). Germline assignment: CDR1 SGHNT and CDR2 YENEEA. This CDR3 is built from 15 residues. DNA of the CDR3: TGTGCCAACAGCCCATGGGGGGACACGGTCCACGAGCAGTACTTC. Translated, it gives CANSPWGDTVHEQYF.

This clone has just one count. An end of the junction does not agree with germline; a read error may underlie this. The chain uses TRBV13 and TRBJ2-5; weak D call: TRBD2 (6 bases). The CDR3 runs 16 residues. Per the germline V gene, CDR1 is PRHDT and CDR2 is FYEKMQ (reference sequence). CDR3 nucleotide sequence: TGTGTCAGCAGCTTAGGATCGTGGAGGGCCCAAGAGACCCAGTACTTC. Amino acid sequence: CVSSLGSWRAQETQYF.

There are many counts of this clone. The chain is built from TRBV3-1 and TRBJ2-3; D is possibly TRBD2 (5 bases). With 7 bases removed from V and 1 base from J, the gap between germline ends came to 12 bases. The V gene's germline CDR1 is LGHDT and CDR2 YNNKEL (reference sequence). The CDR3 runs 14 residues. The CDR3 sequence is CASKSGRGTDTQYF. The CDR3 coding sequence is TGTGCCAGCAAGTCTGGGCGGGGCACAGATACGCAGTATTTT.

This clone was counted ten times or more. The chain employs TRBV5-1 and TRBJ1-4; 10 positions match TRBD1. V gave up 2 bases and J gave up 2 bases; unmatched junction bases: 9. The CDR3 covers 18 residues. In germline, CDR1 is SGHRS, CDR2 YFSETQ. For the CDR3, the DNA is TGCGCCAGCAGCTTTTACGGGACAGGGGTCGCGACTAATGAAAAACTGTTTTTT. This codes for CASSFYGTGVATNEKLFF.

The chain has TRBV20-1 and TRBJ1-5, with D tentatively TRBD1 (5 bases). Germline loops: CDR1 DFQATT, CDR2 SNEGSKA (reference sequence). Trimming pared 3 bases from V and 7 bases from J, leaving 25 bases between. This CDR3 is 17 amino acids long. This chain's CDR3 is CSARGEMVTGRNQPQHF. The CDR3 DNA follows: TGCAGTGCTAGGGGGGAGATGGTCACCGGTAGAAACCAGCCCCAGCATTTT.

The chain joins TRBV10-3 to TRBJ2-1, with TRBD1 matching over 9 bases. CDR1 is ENHRY and CDR2 is SYGVKD in the germline V gene. The CDR3 extends over 15 amino acids. This CDR3 is CATTDGGTGYNEQFF. The CDR3 nucleotides read TGTGCTACTACCGACGGGGGGACAGGGTACAATGAGCAGTTCTTC.

This clone is judged medium-sized. The chain employs TRBV2 and TRBJ2-3, with 9 bases fitting TRBD2. Per germline, CDR1 SNHLY and CDR2 FYNNEI. V was pared by 7 bases and J by 2 bases, with 4 bases of the junction left unmatched. This CDR3 region has 14 residues. The CDR3 here is CASKASGNTDTQYF. DNA for the CDR3: TGTGCCAGCAAGGCTAGCGGGAACACAGATACGCAGTATTTT.

This clone ranks as medium-sized. The identical CDR3 is also encoded by other nucleotide sequences in the sample. The chain carries TRBV2 and TRBJ2-7, with D possibly TRBD2 on 6 matching bases. The CDR3 consists of 12 residues. Between the trimmed V and J ends, which lost 8 bases and 13 bases, there was a span of 21 bases. The germline gives CDR1 SNHLY, CDR2 FYNNEI. CDR3 sequence reads: CASALSPGLHYF. CDR3 in DNA: TGTGCCAGCGCGTTGTCGCCGGGACTCCACTACTTC.

This clone was found many times. V is TRBV18 and J is TRBJ2-2; possibly TRBD2 for D (6 bases). The CDR3 sequence is 14 residues long. Trimming shortened V by 2 bases and J by 6 bases, and 10 bases separated the two germline ends. Germline assignment: CDR1 KGHSH and CDR2 LQKENI. CDR3 coding DNA: TGTGCCAGCTCACCATCGGGGGAGGCCGGGGAGCTGTTTTTT. Its protein is CASSPSGEAGELFF.

V usage is TRBV2 and J usage is TRBJ1-2; D might be TRBD1 (5 bases). The germline V and J ends were trimmed by 5 bases and 7 bases, with 17 bases remaining between them. The CDR3 length is 14 residues. Germline values: CDR1 SNHLY, CDR2 FYNNEI. The CDR3 reads CASSPTARIGGYTF. The CDR3 region has the DNA TGTGCCAGCAGTCCGACAGCTAGAATCGGTGGCTACACCTTC.

This clone was counted many times. This chain connects TRBV20-1 to TRBJ2-2, with 9 positions matching TRBD1. The V gene end was trimmed by 5 bases and the J gene end by 4 bases; junction bases not matched to a gene: 5. Germline-derived CDR1 and CDR2 are DFQATT and SNEGSKA (reference sequence). The CDR3 has 14 amino acids. CDR3 in amino acids: CSASDRGTTGELFF. As DNA, the CDR3 is TGCAGTGCTTCCGACAGGGGGACCACCGGGGAGCTGTTTTTT.

There are many counts of this clone. The V and J genes are TRBV5-4 and TRBJ2-5; D uncertain. The germline V gene encodes CDR1 SGHNT and CDR2 YYREEE (reference sequence). The germline V and J ends were trimmed by 2 bases and 3 bases, with 5 bases remaining between them. The CDR3 is 12 residues long. The DNA of the CDR3 is TGTGCCAGCAGCTTAAGGGAAGAGACCCAGTACTTC. It yields the protein CASSLREETQYF.

This clone has ten or more counts. This chain links TRBV28 with TRBJ2-3, with D unclear. Germline assignment: CDR1 MDHEN and CDR2 SYDVKM. This CDR3 has 15 amino acids. V lost 3 bases and J lost 2, with 12 bases in between. The CDR3 loop is CASSLPTALTDTQYF. As DNA, the CDR3 is TGTGCCAGCAGTTTGCCCACAGCTCTCACAGATACGCAGTATTTT.